The present entry profiles one T cell receptor beta chain with its context. Its antigen is undetermined. Looked up from germline, CDR1 is MNHNS and CDR2 is SASEGT. The ends lost 7 bases at V and 3 bases at J; junction bases unmatched: 11. This CDR3 has 16 residues. The sample belongs to a study of T cell repertoires in cytomegalovirus infection. Study information: Public TCR beta signatures provided an indication of both CMV infection and a matching HLA type. Notes on the study in general: Cumulated frequencies of public TCR beta families served to identify carriers of CMV plus the relevant HLA. Clonotype analysis showed dominance of the ex vivo response by HLA-C-restricted CMV-specific TCR beta clonotypes.

TCRdb called the reads again in MiXCR, with one record for every CDR3 protein. Among hundreds of thousands of distinct CDR3 sequences, 32% were seen once, and the ten largest hold around 12%. Sequencing used cultured CD8+ T cells from PBMCs, obtained from culture after CMV antigen stimulation. The TCR sequence derives from a human donor in good health (CMV status not recorded). Some clones in this sample may be carry-over from other donors' samples. The V and J genes are TRBV6-1 and TRBJ1-5; 8 bases match TRBD1. DNA for the CDR3: TGTGCCAGCAATGGGGACAGGACTACACCCAATCAGCCCCAGCATTTT. Translating gives CASNGDRTTPNQPQHF.